The 25 T cell receptor beta chains below were found in one sample sequenced in a study of T cells after yellow fever vaccination. TCRdb re-analysed the 5' RACE reads in MiXCR, keeping a single row per CDR3 protein. The data hold about 160,000 distinct CDR3 sequences, with approximately 6.7% observed a single time. The sequencing used CD4+ T cells sorted from PBMCs, collected less than 6 days after the first yellow fever vaccination. The source of these receptors is a man between 18 and 35 years old who received the YFV17D yellow fever vaccine.

This clonotype was seen more than once but under ten times. The chain couples TRBV18 to TRBJ2-7; D ambiguous. The germline CDR1 and CDR2 sequences are KGHSH and LQKENI. V was clipped by 6 bases and J by 4 bases, with 22 bases between them. This CDR3 region has 16 residues. CDR3 in amino acids: CASSPGSGSLGYEQYV. The CDR3 DNA is TGTGCCAGCTCGCCGGGTTCGGGTTCTCTCGGTTACGAGCAGTACGTC.

This clonotype has a count of ten or more. This chain connects TRBV19 to TRBJ2-7; D is perhaps TRBD1 (6 bases). This CDR3 is 13 amino acids long. The germline V and J ends were trimmed by 11 bases and 2 bases, with 16 bases remaining between them. CDR1 is LNHDA and CDR2 is SQIVND in the germline V gene (reference sequence). The CDR3 reads CARPRRTAYEQYV. For the CDR3, the DNA is TGTGCCCGACCTCGGAGGACAGCCTACGAGCAGTACGTC.

This clonotype was picked up many times. The CDR3 spells CASSQDALTGEKLFF. The CDR3 nucleotides are TGTGCCAGCAGCCAAGATGCCCTTACGGGCGAAAAACTGTTTTTT. The chain carries TRBV3-1 and TRBJ1-4; D unclear. With 0 bases removed from V and 8 bases from J, the gap between germline ends came to 13 bases. Germline assignment: CDR1 LGHDT and CDR2 YNNKEL (reference sequence). The CDR3 has 15 amino acids.

The CDR3 protein is CAISPGTGSYEQYF. The CDR3 nucleotides read TGTGCCATCAGCCCCGGGACAGGGTCCTACGAGCAGTACTTC. This chain connects TRBV10-3 to TRBJ2-7, with 9 bases fitting TRBD1. Germline V gene sequence: CDR1 ENHRY, CDR2 SYGVKD. V was clipped by 6 bases and J by 1 base; unmatched bases: 4. The CDR3 totals 14 residues.

The V and J genes are TRBV4-3 and TRBJ2-3; no clear D. V was trimmed by 1 base and J by 3 bases, leaving 8 bases between them. Germline CDR1 LGHNA, CDR2 YSLEER. This CDR3 comprises 14 residues. The CDR3 coding sequence is TGCGCCAGCAGCCAAGTGGATGAAACAGATACGCAGTATTTT. This codes for CASSQVDETDTQYF.

There are many counts of this clonotype. The chain joins TRBV20-1 to TRBJ2-5, with D unclear. The CDR3 has 10 residues. The germline V gene has CDR1 DFQATT and CDR2 SNEGSKA (reference sequence). Trimming left V 6 bases short and J 2 bases short, with 4 bases between. The CDR3 DNA follows: TGCAGTGCAAATCAAGAGACCCAGTACTTC. Translating gives CSANQETQYF.

In its sample, this clonotype was seen many times. The chain combines TRBV5-5 with TRBJ2-7; D is undetermined. Germline assignment: CDR1 SGHKS and CDR2 YYEKEE (reference sequence). There are 13 residues in the CDR3. V was cut by 9 bases and J by 0 bases, with 13 bases left in between. The CDR3 spells CATRPSGSYEQYF. CDR3 bases: TGTGCCACCCGACCCTCGGGCTCCTACGAGCAGTACTTC.

For this clonotype: A junction end diverges from the germline sequence, so it may reflect a read error. The gene calls are TRBV7-9 and TRBJ1-2, with TRBD1 matching 7 bases. The CDR3 runs to 15 residues. From germline, CDR1 is SEHNR and CDR2 FQNEAQ (reference sequence). The CDR3 sequence: CASSLAVRDSPYAIF. The CDR3 nucleotides read TGTGCCAGCAGCTTAGCGGTCCGGGACAGCCCCTATGCGATCTTC.

This clonotype was found a few times. The V call is TRBV6-5, the J call TRBJ2-2; TRBD2 matches at 8 bases. V was clipped by 2 bases and J by 3 bases; unmatched bases: 5. The CDR3 is made up of 16 amino acids. Per germline, CDR1 MNHEY and CDR2 SVGAGI. CDR3 region: CASSYGSGGDTGELFF. Written as DNA, the CDR3 is TGTGCCAGCAGTTACGGTTCCGGGGGGGACACCGGGGAGCTGTTTTTT.

In its sample, this clonotype was seen a few times. V gene TRBV7-3 combines with J gene TRBJ2-5; D might be TRBD1 (6 bases). The CDR3 loop spans 13 amino acids. Germline V gives CDR1 SGHTA, CDR2 FQGTGA. The V and J ends lost 6 bases and 1 base respectively, with 9 bases between them. CDR3 amino acids: CASRGAAQETQYF. In nucleotides, the CDR3 is TGTGCCAGCAGGGGGGCAGCCCAAGAGACCCAGTACTTC.

This clonotype has a handful of counts. The rearrangement uses TRBV7-9 and TRBJ2-5; TRBD2 agrees at 8 bases. With 5 bases clipped from V and 1 base from J, the junction kept 6 bases outside the gene matches. CDR3 length equals 15 residues. The germline V gene has CDR1 SEHNR and CDR2 FQNEAQ (reference sequence). The CDR3 coding sequence is TGTGCCAGCAGCCCACGACTAGCGACCCAAGAGACCCAGTACTTC. It translates to CASSPRLATQETQYF. The full variable domain, in which reference TRBV7-9 and TRBJ2-5 provide the parts outside the CDR3, is DTGVSQNPRHKITKRGQNVTFRCDPISEHNRLYWYRQTLGQGPEFLTYFQNEAQLEKSRLLSDRFSAERPKGSFSTLEIQRTEQGDSAMYLCASSPRLATQETQYFGPGTRLLVL.

This clonotype was seen more than once but under ten times. The chain employs TRBV28 and TRBJ2-6, with D maybe TRBD1 (6 bases). Germline CDR1 MDHEN, CDR2 SYDVKM. Trimming took off 5 bases at V and 2 bases at J, with 13 bases between the two ends. The CDR3 has 16 residues. CDR3 protein: CASSIPPGAGANVLTF. CDR3 nucleotide sequence: TGTGCCAGCAGTATCCCCCCAGGGGCTGGGGCCAACGTCCTGACTTTC.

This clonotype was observed at least ten times. The V and J genes are TRBV18 and TRBJ2-7, with 7 bases that match TRBD1. Trimming at V came to 6 bases and at J to 3 bases, leaving 8 bases not matched to a gene. The CDR3 runs 14 residues. From germline, CDR1 is KGHSH and CDR2 LQKENI. CDR3 in amino acids: CASSPGTANYEQYF. The CDR3 DNA follows: TGTGCCAGCTCGCCCGGGACAGCAAACTACGAGCAGTACTTC.

The chain joins TRBV4-2 to TRBJ1-2; D is undetermined. There are 15 residues in the CDR3. Germline V CDR1 and CDR2: LGHNA, YNFKEQ. V was cut by 0 bases and J by 4 bases, with 12 bases left in between. As DNA, the CDR3 is TGTGCCAGCAGCCAAGATAACGGCATTCTCTATGGCTACACCTTC. This translates into CASSQDNGILYGYTF.

This clonotype was seen only a few times. This chain joins TRBV5-1 and TRBJ2-5; the match to TRBD2 covers 10 bases. The CDR3 spans 16 residues. The junction had 8 bases not matched to a gene; V was cut back by 4 bases and J by 2 bases. Germline V gives CDR1 SGHRS, CDR2 YFSETQ. For the CDR3, the DNA is TGCGCCAGCAGCGTATTTAGCGGGGGGAATCAAGAGACCCAGTACTTC. Its protein product is CASSVFSGGNQETQYF.

This clonotype came up many times. V usage is TRBV7-3 and J usage is TRBJ2-1, with D perhaps matching TRBD2 (5 bases). The CDR3 is 13 amino acids. In germline, CDR1 is SGHTA, CDR2 FQGTGA. V was shortened by 5 bases and J by 8 bases, with 13 bases between the two germline ends. The CDR3 here is CASSPRARDEQFF. CDR3 DNA sequence: TGTGCCAGCAGCCCCCGGGCGCGGGATGAGCAGTTCTTC. Full variable domain (missing parts from reference TRBV7-3 and TRBJ2-1): GAGVSQTPSNKVTEKGKYVELRCDPISGHTALYWYRQSLGQGPEFLIYFQGTGAADDSGLPNDRFFAVRPEGSVSTLKIQRTERGDSAVYLCASSPRARDEQFFGPGTRLTVL.

The rearrangement links TRBV12-3 or TRBV12-4 to TRBJ1-5, with unresolved D. V dropped 8 bases and J dropped 7 bases, with 15 bases sitting between them. The CDR3 is 13 amino acids. Written as DNA, the CDR3 is TGTGCCAGCTCCCGGGATTCCAAGCAGCCCCAGCATTTT. Translation gives CASSRDSKQPQHF.

Only a few counts were recorded for this clonotype. The chain carries TRBV10-3 and TRBJ2-1; 10 nucleotides match TRBD2. Losses at the gene ends were 3 bases for V and 8 bases for J; bases not matched to a gene: 7. Germline CDR1 is ENHRY and CDR2 is SYGVKD. The CDR3 consists of 15 residues. CDR3 nucleotides: TGTGCCATCAGTGACTTCCCCAGCGGGGGGGATGAGCAGTTCTTC. Amino acid sequence: CAISDFPSGGDEQFF.

This clonotype was detected ten times or more. The V and J genes are TRBV4-1 and TRBJ2-7; D ambiguous. The V end was cut by 2 bases, the J end by 4 bases, with 9 bases between. CDR1 is MGHRA, CDR2 YSYEKL, per germline. The CDR3 is 13 residues long. CDR3 bases: TGCGCCAGCAGCCAACTACTCCGGTACGAGCAGTACTTC. As protein: CASSQLLRYEQYF.

The chain recombines TRBV7-9 with TRBJ2-6; TRBD1 matches 8 bases. V dropped 5 bases and J dropped 7; count of bases not matched to a gene: 13. The CDR3 consists of 17 residues. Germline V lookup: CDR1 SEHNR, CDR2 FQNEAQ (reference sequence). The CDR3 sequence is CASSPRTGKMGANVLTF. Here the CDR3 DNA reads TGTGCCAGCAGCCCCCGGACAGGGAAAATGGGAGCCAACGTCCTGACTTTC. Full variable domain (outside the CDR3, taken from reference TRBV7-9 and TRBJ2-6): DTGVSQNPRHKITKRGQNVTFRCDPISEHNRLYWYRQTLGQGPEFLTYFQNEAQLEKSRLLSDRFSAERPKGSFSTLEIQRTEQGDSAMYLCASSPRTGKMGANVLTFGAGSRLTVL.

This clonotype was seen more than once but under ten times. The genes are TRBV5-4 and TRBJ2-1, with D perhaps being TRBD1 or TRBD2 (6 bases each). Germline assignment: CDR1 SGHNT and CDR2 YYREEE (reference sequence). The V end was cut by 6 bases, the J end by 4 bases, with 17 bases between. The CDR3 extends over 15 amino acids. The CDR3 is CASTPKWGAYNEQFF. The DNA for the CDR3 is TGTGCCAGCACCCCTAAATGGGGGGCGTACAATGAGCAGTTCTTC.

This clonotype was detected ten times or more. CDR3 protein: CASSLGTSGGEQYF. The CDR3 DNA is TGTGCCAGCAGTTTAGGGACGTCCGGCGGCGAGCAGTACTTC. The chain combines TRBV12-3 or TRBV12-4 with TRBJ2-7; D is ambiguous. CDR3 length: 14 amino acids. Trimming cost V 1 base and J 6 bases, with 13 bases left between them.

The chain combines TRBV4-2 with TRBJ2-3, with 9 bases lining up with TRBD1. After removal of 5 bases from V and 5 bases from J, the junction contained 5 bases not matched to a gene. In germline, CDR1 is LGHNA, CDR2 YNFKEQ. CDR3 length equals 14 residues. As DNA, the CDR3 is TGTGCCAGCAGCGGGGGACAGGGTGAAGATACGCAGTATTTT. It specifies CASSGGQGEDTQYF.

This clonotype was seen many times. This rearrangement joins TRBV12-3 or TRBV12-4 to TRBJ2-3; TRBD2 agrees at 7 bases. Trimming cost V 10 bases and J 4 bases; bases outside gene matches: 2. The CDR3 length is 11 residues. The CDR3 DNA reads as TGTGCCACCCGGGAGGCAGATACGCAGTATTTT. The encoded protein is CATREADTQYF.

This clonotype was counted many times. V gene TRBV19 combines with J gene TRBJ1-1, with D perhaps matching TRBD1 (5 bases). The V and J ends lost 5 bases and 1 base respectively, with 8 bases between them. Germline V CDR1 and CDR2: LNHDA, SQIVND (reference sequence). The CDR3 is made up of 13 amino acids. CDR3 region: CASSAGGNTEAFF. As DNA, the CDR3 is TGTGCCAGTAGTGCCGGGGGGAACACTGAAGCTTTCTTT.